These 8 T cell receptor beta chains were sequenced from one sample in a study of blood T cell repertoires in COVID-19. Data came from immunoSEQ multiplex PCR; TCRdb stores just in-frame clones and leaves some out. The sample shows 150,000 to 200,000 clones, around 79% of them seen only once. Sequences were obtained from peripheral blood. The receptors shown here come from a man aged 60 to 69 with active or convalescent COVID-19.

This clone has a single count. This sequence joins TRBV3-1 (or the pseudogene TRBV3-2) and TRBJ2-3; D is unresolved. The ends were cut back, 4 bases at V and 0 bases at J, with 2 bases in the middle. Germline values: CDR1 LGHDT, CDR2 YNNKEL (reference sequence). The CDR3 consists of 12 residues. CDR3 nucleotides: TGTGCCAGCAGCCCTAGCACAGATACGCAGTATTTT. Its translation is CASSPSTDTQYF.

The rearrangement links TRBV6-1 to TRBJ2-7, with unresolved D. V was clipped by 2 bases and J by 5 bases, with 4 bases between them. CDR1 is MNHNS, CDR2 SASEGT, per germline. The CDR3 is made up of 11 amino acids. CDR3 loop: CASSELDEQYF. CDR3 sequence (DNA): TGTGCCAGCAGTGAACTTGACGAGCAGTACTTC.

This clone was seen a single time. This chain connects TRBV19 to TRBJ1-1; no definite D call. Germline V gene data show CDR1 as LNHDA and CDR2 as SQIVND (reference sequence). The CDR3 length is 17 residues. Trimming shortened V by 0 bases and J by 1 base, and 15 bases separated the two germline ends. The CDR3 DNA reads TGTGCCAGTAGTATAGAGGTCCGGGATCTTTGGAACACTGAAGCTTTCTTT. Residues: CASSIEVRDLWNTEAFF.

This clone was detected once. V and J are TRBV27 and TRBJ1-4; 11 positions agree with TRBD1. The CDR3 extends over 18 amino acids. Trimming removed 3 bases from V and 2 bases from J; junction bases left unmatched: 8. Germline V gene sequence: CDR1 MNHEY, CDR2 SMNVEV (reference sequence). The CDR3 is CASSFFGDRGYTNEKLFF. The CDR3 nucleotides read TGTGCCAGCAGTTTTTTTGGGGACAGGGGGTACACTAATGAAAAACTGTTTTTT.

This clone has only a few counts. J is TRBJ2-5 and V is TRBV5-4, with TRBD2 matching 7 bases. Germline values: CDR1 SGHNT, CDR2 YYREEE (reference sequence). V lost 4 bases, J lost 7 bases, and 13 bases stayed unmatched. The CDR3 extends over 15 amino acids. Here the CDR3 DNA reads TGTGCCAGCAGCAGGAGGGACTACGATCGGGGGACCCAGTACTTC. This codes for CASSRRDYDRGTQYF.

This chain joins TRBV6-5 and TRBJ2-5, with TRBD2 identical over 13 bases. CDR3 length: 15 residues. CDR1 is MNHEY and CDR2 is SVGAGI in the germline V gene. Germline trimming cut 6 bases from V and 5 bases from J; bases unmatched to any gene: 6. CDR3 DNA: TGTGCCAGCAGGCACGGACTAGCGGGAGCGGAGACCCAGTACTTC. Translating gives CASRHGLAGAETQYF.

CDR3 in amino acids: CASKRGRRETQYF. The CDR3, as DNA: TGTGCCAGCAAGAGGGGGCGCCGGGAGACCCAGTACTTC. The chain uses TRBV28 and TRBJ2-5; 7 bases line up with TRBD1. Unmatched junction bases numbered 7, after V lost 7 bases and J lost 5 bases. This CDR3 contains 13 residues. Looked up from germline, CDR1 is MDHEN and CDR2 is SYDVKM. Combining the CDR3 with reference TRBV28 and TRBJ2-5 gives the whole variable domain DVKVTQSSRYLVKRTGEKVFLECVQDMDHENMFWYRQDPGLGLRLIYFSYDVKMKEKGDIPEGYSVSREKKERFSLILESASTNQTSMYLCASKRGRRETQYFGPGTRLLVL.

This clone has only a few counts. The chain combines TRBV5-4 with TRBJ2-1; 9 bases are shared with TRBD1. Germline-derived CDR1 and CDR2 are SGHNT and YYREEE (reference sequence). This CDR3 contains 15 residues. The trim removed 4 bases at V and 2 bases at J, leaving 4 bases unmatched. CDR3 in DNA: TGTGCCAGCAGCGCAGGACAGGGGACCTACAATGAGCAGTTCTTC. Encoded protein: CASSAGQGTYNEQFF.